This T cell receptor (beta chain) originates from a study of T-cell reconstitution after alpha-beta-depleted transplantation in children. A library of TCRbeta sequences, prepared with unique molecular identifiers, was generated. TCRdb reprocessed the PCR reads with MiXCR, giving one entry per CDR3 protein. The sample consists of about 540,000 distinct CDR3 sequences, around 18% of them appearing once. V was pared by 8 bases and J by 1 base, with 11 bases between. Germline lookup yields CDR1 DFQATT and CDR2 SNEGSKA (reference sequence). The CDR3 runs 12 residues. This TCR was recovered from a human donor who donated a stem cell graft to a child with acute lymphoblastic leukemia. The chain carries TRBV20-1 and TRBJ1-1; D possibly corresponds to TRBD1 (5 bases). This sample comprised PBMCs from the stem cell graft donor, obtained from the stem cell graft. The CDR3 spells CSPSGQNTEAFF. DNA for the CDR3: TGCAGTCCATCAGGACAGAACACTGAAGCTTTCTTT.